Below, 21 T cell receptor beta chains from the same sample are listed, as sequenced in a study of vaccination and CD4 T cells after COVID-19. Treatment meaning: approximately nine-day PBMC culture with coronavirus spike peptide pools or control peptides (ViraFEST assay). Their recognized antigens are unknown. With the Oncomine TCR Beta short-read assay, DNA from cultured CD4+ T cells was sequenced. MiXCR, applied by TCRdb to the PCR reads, yields one record per CDR3 protein. The sample shows several thousand distinct CDR3 sequences, 60% of them seen only once. The specimen was cultured CD4+ T cells from blood, collected after SARS-CoV-2 vaccination. The receptors shown here come from a human donor with COVID-19.

The chain has TRBV7-2 and TRBJ2-1; D is unclear. The CDR3 is made up of 14 amino acids. The V end was cut by 3 bases, the J end by 8 bases, with 14 bases between. CDR1 SGHTA and CDR2 FQGNSA come from the germline V gene. The CDR3 loop reads CASSFMVNSDEQFF. DNA for the CDR3: TGTGCCAGCAGCTTCATGGTCAACTCAGATGAGCAGTTCTTC.

The chain links TRBV4-2 to TRBJ1-2; 9 bases align to TRBD1. CDR3 size: 16 residues. Per the germline V gene, CDR1 is LGHNA and CDR2 is YNFKEQ. J was trimmed by 4 bases and V by 5 bases; bases with no gene match: 11. The CDR3: CASSSNPGQGSYGYTF. The DNA for the CDR3 is TGTGCCAGCAGCTCTAATCCGGGACAGGGATCCTATGGCTACACCTTC.

This clonotype was seen only a few times. The J gene is TRBJ1-6, the V gene TRBV2; 7 positions agree with TRBD1. The germline V gene encodes CDR1 SNHLY and CDR2 FYNNEI. J was trimmed by 7 bases and V by 2 bases; bases with no gene match: 8. The CDR3 length is 16 residues. The CDR3 coding sequence is TGTGCCAGCAGTGAACGGGCCGGGACAGCGAATTCACCCCTCCACTTT. Translating gives CASSERAGTANSPLHF.

This chain connects TRBV27 to TRBJ2-6; no reliable D call. Trimming pared 2 bases from V and 0 bases from J, leaving 5 bases between. Germline CDR1 MNHEY, CDR2 SMNVEV (reference sequence). This CDR3 contains 15 residues. CDR3 region: CASSLGHSGANVLTF. DNA for the CDR3: TGTGCCAGCAGTTTAGGGCACTCTGGGGCCAACGTCCTGACTTTC.

The chain uses TRBV7-9 and TRBJ2-2; tentatively, D is TRBD1 (5 bases). Germline V lookup: CDR1 SEHNR, CDR2 FQNEAQ (reference sequence). Trimming pared 3 bases from V and 5 bases from J, leaving 10 bases between. The CDR3 runs to 14 residues. The CDR3 sequence is CASSFTGLTGELFF. CDR3 DNA: TGTGCCAGCAGCTTCACAGGTCTGACCGGGGAGCTGTTTTTT.

The V call is TRBV20-1, the J call TRBJ1-2; the D gene is possibly TRBD1 (6 bases). The CDR3 has 13 amino acids. V dropped 8 bases and J dropped 4 bases, with 17 bases sitting between them. Germline assignment: CDR1 DFQATT and CDR2 SNEGSKA (reference sequence). In nucleotides, the CDR3 is TGCAGTCAGTCGACAGGTCTTGGCTATGGCTACACCTTC. Its translation: CSQSTGLGYGYTF.

This clonotype was seen a single time. The rearrangement joins TRBV6-1 to TRBJ1-5; no reliable D call. The germline V gene encodes CDR1 MNHNS and CDR2 SASEGT. The CDR3 has 13 amino acids. V shed 4 bases and J shed 3 bases, with 7 bases lying between them. The CDR3 here is CASSGQDNQPQHF. The DNA for the CDR3 is TGTGCCAGCAGTGGGCAGGACAATCAGCCCCAGCATTTT.

A few counts support this clonotype. V and J are TRBV20-1 and TRBJ2-3, with D possibly being TRBD2 (5 bases). CDR3 size: 18 residues. The V gene's germline CDR1 is DFQATT and CDR2 SNEGSKA (reference sequence). The ends were cut back, 3 bases at V and 0 bases at J, with 22 bases in the middle. The CDR3 DNA reads TGCAGTGCTAGGGCTATTCCCCTCAGCGGACCAAGCACAGATACGCAGTATTTT. Translation: CSARAIPLSGPSTDTQYF.

In DNA, the CDR3 is TGCAGTGCTACAGACCGCAAAGCCAAAAACATTCAGTACTTC. Its translation: CSATDRKAKNIQYF. V usage is TRBV20-1 and J usage is TRBJ2-4, with no clear D. CDR1 and CDR2 from the germline V gene are DFQATT and SNEGSKA (reference sequence). This CDR3 is built from 14 residues. Trimming pared 4 bases from V and 0 bases from J, leaving 10 bases between.

This clonotype has just a few counts. This chain links TRBV10-3 with TRBJ1-5; no clear D. Trimming removed 10 bases from V and 1 base from J, with 8 bases in between. The CDR3 loop spans 12 amino acids. Germline CDR1 ENHRY, CDR2 SYGVKD. This CDR3 reads CASGLSNQPQHF. In nucleotides, the CDR3 is TGTGCCAGCGGACTGAGCAATCAGCCCCAGCATTTT.

The CDR3 sequence: CASSLVGLAGVYQETQYF. In DNA form, the CDR3 reads TGTGCCAGCAGCTTAGTGGGACTAGCGGGGGTGTACCAAGAGACCCAGTACTTC. The rearrangement links TRBV7-2 to TRBJ2-5, with 14 bases identical to TRBD2. Germline CDR1 reads SGHTA; CDR2 reads FQGNSA. V was pared by 1 base and J by 0 bases, with 4 bases of the junction left unmatched. The CDR3 covers 18 residues.

The chain is built from TRBV18 and TRBJ2-7; a weak D match, TRBD2 (5 bases). V shed 4 bases and J shed 6 bases, with 13 bases lying between them. The CDR3 is made up of 13 amino acids. Germline V CDR1 and CDR2: KGHSH, LQKENI. CDR3 coding DNA: TGTGCCAGCTCACAACAGACCGAGGGCGAGCAGTACTTC. Encoded protein: CASSQQTEGEQYF.

The rearrangement links TRBV7-3 to TRBJ2-5; 7 bases line up with TRBD2. Per the germline V gene, CDR1 is SGHTA and CDR2 is FQGTGA. V was pared by 0 bases and J by 9 bases, with 4 bases of the junction left unmatched. The CDR3 is made up of 13 amino acids. The CDR3 coding sequence is TGTGCCAGCAGCTTAACGTGGGGGGGTGCCCAGTACTTC. It codes for CASSLTWGGAQYF.

V usage is TRBV6-1 and J usage is TRBJ1-2; D remains unclear. This CDR3 comprises 14 residues. CDR1 and CDR2 (germline): MNHNS, SASEGT. V shed 4 bases and J shed 0 bases, with 9 bases lying between them. Here the CDR3 DNA reads TGTGCCAGCAGTGCGGGCAGCTCTAACTATGGCTACACCTTC. Residues: CASSAGSSNYGYTF.

This rearrangement joins TRBV12-3 or TRBV12-4 to TRBJ1-6, with 9 bases that match TRBD1. The V and J ends lost 7 bases and 6 bases, in that order; junction bases with no gene match: 4. The CDR3 consists of 14 residues. DNA of the CDR3: TGTGCCAGCACTCGGACAGGGGCTAATTCACCCCTCCACTTT. Its protein is CASTRTGANSPLHF.

The rearrangement links TRBV20-1 to TRBJ2-7; D possibly matches TRBD1 or TRBD2 (5 bases each). CDR3 length equals 15 residues. Deletions cut 3 bases from V and 2 bases from J, with 17 bases between. Looked up from germline, CDR1 is DFQATT and CDR2 is SNEGSKA (reference sequence). CDR3 bases: TGCAGTGCTAGGACACTTGAGGGGTCCGCCTACGAGCAGTACTTC. This encodes CSARTLEGSAYEQYF.

This sequence joins TRBV6-1 and TRBJ1-2; 8 bases agree with TRBD1. The CDR3 runs to 15 residues. The germline V gene has CDR1 MNHNS and CDR2 SASEGT. J lost 5 bases, V lost 6 bases, and 11 bases had no gene match. CDR3 in DNA: TGTGCCAGCAGCCGAGGGACAGGCCTAGAGTATGGCTACACCTTC. It is translated as CASSRGTGLEYGYTF.

The chain combines TRBV6-2 or TRBV6-3 with TRBJ1-1; D remains unclear. Trimming took 2 bases from V and 4 from J, leaving 8 bases between them. Looked up from germline, CDR1 is MNHEY and CDR2 is SVGEGT. The CDR3 consists of 13 residues. CDR3 in DNA: TGTGCCAGCAGTTACCTGGGGATCACTGAAGCTTTCTTT. Protein: CASSYLGITEAFF.

This chain joins TRBV6-1 and TRBJ1-3; 8 bases are a match to TRBD1. J gave up 2 bases and V 5 bases, and 5 bases lay outside the gene matches. In germline, CDR1 is MNHNS, CDR2 SASEGT. This CDR3 has 15 residues. CDR3 protein: CASSQRTGTGNTIYF. In nucleotides, the CDR3 is TGTGCCAGCAGTCAAAGGACAGGGACTGGAAACACCATATATTTT.

CDR3 sequence (DNA): TGCAGTGCTCCAGGGGGAGGGCTGAACACTGAAGCTTTCTTT. This encodes CSAPGGGLNTEAFF. The V and J genes are TRBV20-1 and TRBJ1-1, with 7 bases aligning to TRBD1. Germline V gives CDR1 DFQATT, CDR2 SNEGSKA (reference sequence). J lost 0 bases, V lost 5 bases, and 6 bases had no gene match. The CDR3 is 14 amino acids.

In its sample, this clonotype was seen a few times. This rearrangement joins TRBV6-4 to TRBJ1-6; 9 positions match TRBD1. The V gene's germline CDR1 is MRHNA and CDR2 SNTAGT. CDR3 length: 14 amino acids. V trimming: 7 bases; J trimming: 7 bases; junction bases outside the gene matches: 5. For the CDR3, the DNA is TGTGCCAGCAATCCTACAGGGGGCAATTCACCCCTCCACTTT. It codes for CASNPTGGNSPLHF.